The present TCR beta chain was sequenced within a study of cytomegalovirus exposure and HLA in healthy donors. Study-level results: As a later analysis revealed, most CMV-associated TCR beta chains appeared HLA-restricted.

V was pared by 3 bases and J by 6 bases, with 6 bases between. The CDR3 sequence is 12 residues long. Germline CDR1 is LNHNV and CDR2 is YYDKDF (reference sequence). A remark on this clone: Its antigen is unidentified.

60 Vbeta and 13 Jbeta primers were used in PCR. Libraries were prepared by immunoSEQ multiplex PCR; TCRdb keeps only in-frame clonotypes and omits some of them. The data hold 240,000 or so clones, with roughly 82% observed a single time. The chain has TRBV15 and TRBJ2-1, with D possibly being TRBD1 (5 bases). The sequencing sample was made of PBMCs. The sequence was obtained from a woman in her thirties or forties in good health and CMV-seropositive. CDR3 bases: TGTGCCACCAGCAGTCAGGGCAATGAGCAGTTCTTC. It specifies CATSSQGNEQFF.